This TCR beta chain is drawn from a study of T cell responses to AZD1222 COVID-19 vaccine. Notes on the study in general: Donors were chiefly white British, with a greater number of females, and clonal diversity was perhaps underestimated. Baseline seropositives among AZD1222 recipients totaled only 5 to 7. Close to half of all spike-specific TCRs reportedly target regions of the variants that are unmutated. The repertoires were collected only after the peak T cell response.

Libraries were prepared by immunoSEQ multiplex PCR; TCRdb keeps only in-frame clonotypes and omits some of them. Of 150,000 or so clones in the sample, approximately 94% were seen once. CDR1 LGHNA and CDR2 YNFKEQ come from the germline V gene. The CDR3 has 15 residues. V was clipped by 3 bases and J by 2 bases; unmatched bases: 5. Worth noting for this clone: The antigen is not known.

The source was peripheral blood, collected on day 0 of AZD1222 vaccination. The clonotype was recovered from an adult in good health. The rearrangement links TRBV4-2 to TRBJ2-7; 9 nucleotides agree with TRBD1. CDR3 in amino acids: CASSQEDRGAYEQYF. CDR3 nucleotide sequence: TGTGCCAGCAGCCAGGAAGACAGGGGGGCCTACGAGCAGTACTTC.